Shown below are 5 T cell receptor beta chains from a single sample sequenced in a study of CD8 T cells in ankylosing spondylitis. Each CDR3 protein is one row after TCRdb ran MiXCR on the 5' RACE reads. The sample consists of some 130,000 distinct CDR3 sequences, just under 7.5% of them appearing once. Sequenced: blood, either unsorted or a sorted T cell fraction (not recorded which). These receptors all come from a female donor with ankylosing spondylitis or in good health (not recorded which).

This clonotype was found many times. The genes are TRBV6-1 and TRBJ2-3; perhaps TRBD2 as D (6 bases). There are 14 residues in the CDR3. The germline CDR1 and CDR2 sequences are MNHNS and SASEGT. The germline V and J ends were trimmed by 5 bases and 5 bases, with 14 bases remaining between them. The CDR3 region is CASSRGNTGDTQYF. The CDR3 bases are TGTGCCAGCAGTCGCGGGAATACCGGAGATACGCAGTATTTT.

The CDR3 loop reads CASSKTRISTDTQYF. The CDR3 coding sequence is TGTGCCAGCAGCAAGACAAGAATAAGCACAGATACGCAGTATTTT. V usage is TRBV14 and J usage is TRBJ2-3; D gene uncertain. CDR1 and CDR2 from the germline V gene are SGHDN and FVKESK. The CDR3 extends over 15 amino acids. The V gene lost 5 bases and the J gene lost 0 bases, with 12 bases spanning the gap.

There are many counts of this clonotype. The CDR3 nucleotides read TGCGCCAGCAGCTTCGGGTTCAGGGTCGTTTATAGCAATCAGCCCCAGCATTTT. Translation: CASSFGFRVVYSNQPQHF. The chain is built from TRBV5-1 and TRBJ1-5; tentatively, D is TRBD1 (5 bases). The CDR3 is 18 amino acids. The V end was cut by 2 bases, the J end by 0 bases, with 18 bases between. Germline CDR1 SGHRS, CDR2 YFSETQ.

This clonotype was seen many times. This sequence joins TRBV5-1 and TRBJ2-3, with 12 bases fitting TRBD2. Germline V CDR1 and CDR2: SGHRS, YFSETQ. V lost 4 bases to trimming and J lost 9 bases; unmatched junction nucleotides: 6. CDR3 length equals 14 residues. CDR3 amino acids: CASSPELAGGTQYF. CDR3 DNA sequence: TGCGCCAGCAGCCCAGAGCTAGCGGGGGGGACGCAGTATTTT.

This clonotype was recorded many times. The chain combines TRBV28 with TRBJ1-2; 8 nucleotides line up with TRBD1. V lost 6 bases and J lost 8; bases outside the gene matches: 11. Germline V CDR1 and CDR2: MDHEN, SYDVKM. The CDR3 consists of 14 residues. The CDR3 sequence is CASRPGQGRGGYTF. In nucleotides, the CDR3 is TGTGCCAGCAGACCCGGACAGGGAAGAGGAGGCTACACCTTC.